This TCR beta chain was found in a study of blood T cell repertoires in COVID-19 (TCRdb year 2020). Regarding the research as a whole: Collaborator samples came from the United States, Italy and Spain and covered acute and convalescent phases of COVID-19. The sample metadata nearly always contained a de-identified subject ID, COVID-19 status, age in years and sex. The prospective study material was composed of cDNA or gDNA derived from T cells, B-cell-depleted T cells, or PBMCs. Deeply sampled blood TCRbeta repertoires from subjects exposed to, actively infected with, or recovered from COVID-19 were included in the dataset. Samples came from the ongoing ImmuneRACE study (first 160 participants) plus 1,254 subjects from 6 global collaborators. A freely available public database, intended as a resource for researchers studying the immune response to SARS-CoV-2, is where the repertoires were released. Where available, HLA class I and class II types were taken from metadata supplied by the sample provider and were not determined by assay-based typing. What the work shows at the level of the full study, not this receptor alone: The quantity of clinical and demographic metadata differed by source and by participant and was supplied without curation.

As to this clone: Its antigen is currently not known. Base qualities are not at hand, and no much larger clone is one base apart.

Taken from cysteine to phenylalanine, the CDR3 has 15 residues. The CDR3 DNA has 45 bases and is translated from base 1. V loses 5 bases at its end and J loses 2 bases; junction bases beyond the gene matches: 6. From the germline V gene, CDR1 is SGHTA and CDR2 is FQGNSA. Each collaborating institution followed its own protocols to collect whole blood in K2EDTA tubes. For TCRbeta analysis, collaborators shipped samples as frozen whole blood, isolated PBMCs, or DNA extracted from either of those sample types. The immunoSEQ Assay, a bias-controlled multiplex PCR, was used to amplify TCRbeta CDR3 regions from genomic DNA. The authors processed their data as follows. The number of nucleated cells in each sample was estimated from the amplification of reference gene primers within the assay. To quantify the absolute abundance of each unique TCRbeta CDR3 rearrangement, sequence reads were collapsed and filtered. Productive Simpson clonality was computed per sample as the square root of Simpson's diversity index over productive rearrangements. In TCRdb, the immuneACCESS table is reduced to in-frame sequences with V and J assigned. These tables do not hold every clone; where another copy was compared, an unresolved V gene accounts for under half, and the others remain unexplained. The D gene and trimming were derived from the DNA, and the V and J assignments and clone size from that table. This sample comprises roughly 290,000 clones, around 81% of them detected only once. The top ten constitute 4% to 5% of the sample.

The chain links TRBV7-2 with TRBJ1-3, with 7 junctional bases fitting TRBD1. The sample was peripheral blood. This clonotype originated in a woman aged 45 to 65 with active or convalescent COVID-19. The CDR3 in this case is CASSPTGFAGNTIYF. In nucleotides, the sequence is TGTGCCAGCAGCCCGACAGGGTTCGCTGGAAACACCATATATTTT. Joined to the reference TRBV7-2 and TRBJ1-3 proteins, this CDR3 gives the full variable domain: GAGVSQSPSNKVTEKGKDVELRCDPISGHTALYWYRQSLGQGLEFLIYFQGNSAPDKSGLPSDRFSAERTGGSVSTLTIQRTQQEDSAVYLCASSPTGFAGNTIYFGEGSWLTVV.